This TCR beta chain comes out of a study of CD8 T cells in Susac syndrome. The overall study: Within the sequenced Susac syndrome patient group, about six exhibited active disease and roughly 8 were in remission. Susac syndrome patients were untreated, on corticosteroids with some adding intravenous immunoglobulin, or on intravenous immunoglobulin only.

V gave up 2 bases and J gave up 2 bases, with 9 bases separating them. The CDR3 has 14 residues. RNA was extracted with the RNeasy kit, and a quantity of 0.5 to 1 ug was reverse transcribed using random hexamers. The method of amplification for TCR beta CDR3 was immunoSEQ multiplex PCR, covering 54 Vbeta and 13 Jbeta. TCRdb reprocessed the immunoSEQ multiplex PCR reads via MiXCR and lists one record per CDR3 protein. This table has 150,000 to 190,000 distinct CDR3 sequences, roughly 96% appearing once. Sequencing of TCR beta was performed on blood CD8+ and CD4+ T cells. Material for sequencing was CD4+ T cells from PBMCs. This rearrangement joins TRBV12-3 or TRBV12-4 to TRBJ1-1; perhaps TRBD1 as D (5 bases). This TCR derives from a human donor with Susac syndrome. DNA of the CDR3: TGTGCCAGCAGTTTAAACAGGCAAAACACTGAAGCTTTCTTT. Its protein is CASSLNRQNTEAFF.